The 20 T cell receptor beta chains in this list originate from one sample, sequenced in a study of metastatic and nonmetastatic thyroid tumors. With MiXCR, TCRdb reprocessed the PCR reads. The data hold some 39,000 clones, with less than 20% observed a single time. Thyroid surgery was preceded by no treatment in any patient. Sequenced material: blood. These TCRs come from a female donor with papillary thyroid cancer or a benign thyroid nodule (not recorded which). Some clones in this sample may be carry-over from other donors' samples.

The table lists this clone with many counts. This chain links TRBV30 with TRBJ2-1, with 10 bases fitting TRBD2. V lost 7 bases to trimming and J lost 4 bases; unmatched junction nucleotides: 7. The CDR3 has 14 residues. Germline V gene lookup returns CDR1 GTSNPN and CDR2 SVGIG (reference sequence). DNA for the CDR3: TGTGCCTTAGCTAGCGGGAGCGGGTACAATGAGCAGTTCTTC. This codes for CALASGSGYNEQFF.

In this sample, this clone turned up many times. The rearrangement uses TRBV5-1 and TRBJ1-5; TRBD1 aligns across 8 bases. The V gene end was trimmed by 4 bases and the J gene end by 4 bases; junction bases not matched to a gene: 7. CDR1 SGHRS and CDR2 YFSETQ come from the germline V gene. CDR3 length: 15 amino acids. Here the CDR3 DNA reads TGCGCCAGCAGCCTAGGGACAGGTGGGAATCAGCCCCAGCATTTT. It encodes CASSLGTGGNQPQHF.

By frequency in the sample, this clone is medium-sized. This chain connects TRBV28 to TRBJ2-1; 7 bases match TRBD2. Germline assignment: CDR1 MDHEN and CDR2 SYDVKM. The CDR3 is 13 residues long. The V gene end was trimmed by 6 bases and the J gene end by 8 bases; junction bases not matched to a gene: 7. CDR3 in amino acids: CASRTGGSDEQFF. CDR3 in DNA: TGTGCCAGCAGAACGGGCGGGAGTGATGAGCAGTTCTTC.

About this clone itself: This may be a read error: a much more frequent sequence differs by one nucleotide. This rearrangement joins TRBV6-2 or TRBV6-3 to TRBJ2-5; the D gene is possibly TRBD2 (5 bases). The CDR3 spans 16 residues. V was pared by 0 bases and J by 7 bases, with 18 bases between. Germline V lookup: CDR1 MNHEY, CDR2 SVGEGT. The CDR3 sequence: CASSYSTGIQTRTQYF. The CDR3 bases are TGTGCCAGCAGTTACTCGACGGGAATCCAAACGAGGACCCAGTACTTC.

V usage is TRBV6-1 and J usage is TRBJ1-5; possibly TRBD1 for D (5 bases). The CDR3 has 14 residues. Trimming removed 6 bases from V and 9 bases from J, with 18 bases in between. Germline CDR1 reads MNHNS; CDR2 reads SASEGT. This CDR3 is CASSGGDSNWPQHF. Here the CDR3 DNA reads TGTGCCAGCAGCGGGGGGGATAGCAATTGGCCCCAGCATTTT.

This clone was seen a few times. The chain links TRBV5-4 to TRBJ2-2, with 9 bases lining up with TRBD1. CDR3 length: 15 amino acids. From germline, CDR1 is SGHNT and CDR2 YYREEE (reference sequence). With 6 bases clipped from V and 4 bases from J, the junction kept 7 bases outside the gene matches. The chain's CDR3 is CASTDRGALTGELFF. The CDR3 DNA reads as TGTGCCAGCACAGACAGGGGGGCACTCACCGGGGAGCTGTTTTTT.

V gene TRBV2 combines with J gene TRBJ2-2; 7 nucleotides match TRBD2. Losses at the gene ends were 2 bases for V and 7 bases for J; bases not matched to a gene: 4. The CDR3 has 14 amino acids. CDR1 is SNHLY, CDR2 FYNNEI, per germline. CDR3 protein: CASSETSVIGELFF. As DNA, the CDR3 is TGTGCCAGCAGTGAAACTAGCGTCATCGGGGAGCTGTTTTTT.

In its sample, this clone was seen a few times. CDR3 region: CASSVQGIGGNTIYF. The CDR3 region has the DNA TGTGCCAGCAGTGTTCAGGGGATCGGCGGAAACACCATATATTTT. This chain connects TRBV6-1 to TRBJ1-3; the D gene is possibly TRBD1 (6 bases). Germline lookup yields CDR1 MNHNS and CDR2 SASEGT. V was pared by 4 bases and J by 4 bases, with 14 bases between. This CDR3 is 15 amino acids long.

This clone turned up a few times. The germline gene is not matched at one end of the junction; a read error may be the cause. V is TRBV4-2 and J is TRBJ1-1; 8 positions agree with TRBD1. The CDR3 length is 14 residues. Germline V CDR1 and CDR2: LGHNA, YNFKEQ. The CDR3 loop is CASSHPGQAADAFF. DNA for the CDR3: TGTGCCAGCAGCCATCCGGGACAGGCGGCTGATGCTTTCTTT.

The V and J genes are TRBV5-1 and TRBJ2-3; 8 bases are shared with TRBD1. This CDR3 spans 14 amino acids. V lost 4 bases to trimming and J lost 4 bases; unmatched junction nucleotides: 5. In germline, CDR1 is SGHRS, CDR2 YFSETQ. DNA for the CDR3: TGCGCCAGCAGCCCGGGACAGGCGGCAGATACGCAGTATTTT. Amino acids: CASSPGQAADTQYF.

This clone was seen ten or more times. This chain joins TRBV6-1 and TRBJ2-7, with 7 bases that match TRBD1. Losses at the gene ends were 7 bases for V and 2 bases for J; bases not matched to a gene: 11. Germline CDR1 and CDR2: MNHNS and SASEGT. CDR3 length equals 15 residues. The chain's CDR3 is CASIRGTGSTYEQYF. CDR3 in DNA: TGTGCCAGCATCAGGGGGACGGGTTCAACCTACGAGCAGTACTTC.

The chain carries TRBV7-6 and TRBJ1-2, with a possible D match to TRBD1 (6 bases). V was pared by 5 bases and J by 6 bases, with 19 bases between. This CDR3 spans 15 amino acids. Germline CDR1 is SGHVS and CDR2 is FNYEAQ. Here the CDR3 reads CASSGGRGLFHGYTF. The DNA of the CDR3 is TGTGCCAGCAGCGGTGGCAGGGGTTTATTTCATGGCTACACCTTC.

At least ten counts were recorded for this clone. V is TRBV7-2 and J is TRBJ1-1; D ambiguous. The CDR3 length is 15 residues. V was cut by 1 base and J by 0 bases, with 9 bases left in between. Germline values: CDR1 SGHTA, CDR2 FQGNSA. The CDR3 nucleotides are TGTGCCAGCAGCTTAGACGGTTACCTGAACACTGAAGCTTTCTTT. Encoded protein: CASSLDGYLNTEAFF.

This clone was seen repeatedly, ten times or more. The chain couples TRBV30 to TRBJ2-7; D is undetermined. The V end lost 4 bases, the J end lost 0 bases, and 10 bases lay between the germline ends. This CDR3 spans 13 amino acids. Looked up from germline, CDR1 is GTSNPN and CDR2 is SVGIG (reference sequence). CDR3 in amino acids: CAWTLLSSYEQYF. CDR3 in DNA: TGTGCCTGGACCCTATTGAGCTCCTACGAGCAGTACTTC.

The chain employs TRBV5-1 and TRBJ2-1, with 10 bases that match TRBD2. Germline values: CDR1 SGHRS, CDR2 YFSETQ. CDR3 size: 17 residues. With 2 bases clipped from V and 7 bases from J, the junction kept 12 bases outside the gene matches. The CDR3 DNA reads TGCGCCAGCAGCTTTGGGACAGCGGGAGGGCCAAGGAATGAGCAGTTCTTC. Its translation: CASSFGTAGGPRNEQFF.

The sample holds many counts of this clone. The chain couples TRBV10-2 to TRBJ1-1; 8 bases line up with TRBD1. The V segment lost 7 bases and the J segment 1 base; nucleotides outside the gene matches: 14. The CDR3 sequence is 17 residues long. Looked up from germline, CDR1 is WSHSY and CDR2 is SAAADI. The CDR3 coding sequence is TGCGCCAGCAAGGGTCGTCCGGGTACAGGGGGGAACACTGAAGCTTTCTTT. This codes for CASKGRPGTGGNTEAFF.

Comments on this clone: A read error is possible here, since a much larger clone lies one base away. The chain is built from TRBV29-1 and TRBJ2-1; 8 bases are shared with TRBD1. The V gene end was trimmed by 6 bases and the J gene end by 8 bases; junction bases not matched to a gene: 6. Germline CDR1 SQVTM, CDR2 ANQGSEA. The CDR3 has 12 residues. The CDR3 DNA follows: TGCAGCGTCGACAGGGGTGGGTATGAGCAGTTCTTC. It translates to CSVDRGGYEQFF.

The chain combines TRBV20-1 with TRBJ2-7; 12 bases agree with TRBD2. This CDR3 spans 15 amino acids. The germline V gene has CDR1 DFQATT and CDR2 SNEGSKA (reference sequence). J lost 6 bases, V lost 1 base, and 7 bases had no gene match. CDR3 in amino acids: CSARGTSGVGSEQYF. CDR3 in DNA: TGCAGTGCTAGAGGGACTAGCGGGGTCGGGTCCGAGCAGTACTTC.

This clone was recorded many times. This chain uses TRBV12-3 or TRBV12-4 with TRBJ2-5; D is possibly TRBD2 (5 bases). The CDR3 spans 17 residues. Trimming took off 6 bases at V and 1 base at J, with 21 bases between the two ends. CDR3 DNA: TGTGCCAGCAGCCCAGGTGGGAGCCAATTTCTCCAAGAGACCCAGTACTTC. Amino acid sequence: CASSPGGSQFLQETQYF.

This clone was seen only a few times. This may be a read error: a much more frequent sequence differs by one nucleotide. The chain is built from TRBV29-1 and TRBJ2-3, with 9 bases identical to TRBD2. The CDR3 spans 15 residues. The V gene's germline CDR1 is SQVTM and CDR2 ANQGSEA. The ends lost 8 bases at V and 1 base at J; junction bases unmatched: 10. The CDR3 protein is CSSGRAGGGTDTQYF. In DNA form, the CDR3 reads TGCAGCTCCGGCCGAGCGGGAGGAGGCACAGATACGCAGTATTTT.